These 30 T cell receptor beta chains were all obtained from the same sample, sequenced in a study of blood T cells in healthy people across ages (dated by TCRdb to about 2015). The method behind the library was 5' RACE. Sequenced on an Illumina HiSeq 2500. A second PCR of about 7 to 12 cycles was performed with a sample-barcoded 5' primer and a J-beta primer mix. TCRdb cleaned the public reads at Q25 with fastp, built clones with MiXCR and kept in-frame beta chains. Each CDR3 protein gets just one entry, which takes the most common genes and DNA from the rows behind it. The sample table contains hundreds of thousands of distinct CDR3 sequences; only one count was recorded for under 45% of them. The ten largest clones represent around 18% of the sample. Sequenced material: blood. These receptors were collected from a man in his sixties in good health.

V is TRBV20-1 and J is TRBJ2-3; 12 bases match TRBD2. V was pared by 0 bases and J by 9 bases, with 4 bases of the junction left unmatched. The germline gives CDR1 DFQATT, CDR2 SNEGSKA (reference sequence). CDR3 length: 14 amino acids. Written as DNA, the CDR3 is TGCAGTGCTAGAGATCTCGGACTAGCGGGGACGCAGTATTTT. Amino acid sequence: CSARDLGLAGTQYF.

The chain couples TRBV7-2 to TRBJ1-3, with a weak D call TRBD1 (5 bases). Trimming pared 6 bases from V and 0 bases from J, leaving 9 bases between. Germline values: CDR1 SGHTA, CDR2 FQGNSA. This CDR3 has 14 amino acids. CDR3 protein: CASRSTGSGNTIYF. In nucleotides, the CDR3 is TGTGCCAGCAGATCAACAGGCTCTGGAAACACCATATATTTT.

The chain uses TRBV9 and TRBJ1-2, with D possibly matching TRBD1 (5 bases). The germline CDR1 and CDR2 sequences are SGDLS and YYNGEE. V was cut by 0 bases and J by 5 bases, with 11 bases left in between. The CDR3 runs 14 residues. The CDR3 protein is CASSVEGTVYGYTF. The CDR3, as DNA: TGTGCCAGCAGCGTAGAAGGGACTGTGTATGGCTACACCTTC.

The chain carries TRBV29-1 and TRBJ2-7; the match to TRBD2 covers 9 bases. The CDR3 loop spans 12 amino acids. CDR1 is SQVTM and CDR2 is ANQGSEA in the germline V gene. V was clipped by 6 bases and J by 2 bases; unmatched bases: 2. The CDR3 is CSVSGGPYEQYF. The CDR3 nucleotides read TGCAGCGTAAGCGGGGGGCCCTACGAGCAGTACTTC.

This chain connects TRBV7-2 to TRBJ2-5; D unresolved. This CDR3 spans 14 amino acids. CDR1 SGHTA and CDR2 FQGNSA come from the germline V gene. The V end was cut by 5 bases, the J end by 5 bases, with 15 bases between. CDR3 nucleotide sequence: TGTGCCAGCAGCCCCGGACCGAGCACCGAGACCCAGTACTTC. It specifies CASSPGPSTETQYF.

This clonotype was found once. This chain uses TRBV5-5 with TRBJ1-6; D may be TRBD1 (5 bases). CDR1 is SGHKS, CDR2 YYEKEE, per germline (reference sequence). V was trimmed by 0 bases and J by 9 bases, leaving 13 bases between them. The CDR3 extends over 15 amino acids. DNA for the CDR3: TGTGCCAGCAGCTTGGCCGGGGGTTTTACTTCACCCCTCCACTTT. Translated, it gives CASSLAGGFTSPLHF.

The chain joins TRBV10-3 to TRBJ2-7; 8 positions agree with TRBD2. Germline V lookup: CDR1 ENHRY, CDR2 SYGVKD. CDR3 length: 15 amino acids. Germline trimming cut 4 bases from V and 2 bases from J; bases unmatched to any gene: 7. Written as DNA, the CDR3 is TGTGCCATCAGTGGGGGTAGCGGGGAACCCTACGAGCAGTACTTC. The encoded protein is CAISGGSGEPYEQYF.

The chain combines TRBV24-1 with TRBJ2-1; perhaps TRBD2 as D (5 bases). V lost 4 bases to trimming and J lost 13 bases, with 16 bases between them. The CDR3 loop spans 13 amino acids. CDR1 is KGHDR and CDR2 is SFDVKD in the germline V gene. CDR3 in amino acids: CATSDPPWETQFF. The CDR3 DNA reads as TGTGCCACCAGTGACCCCCCGTGGGAGACCCAGTTCTTC.

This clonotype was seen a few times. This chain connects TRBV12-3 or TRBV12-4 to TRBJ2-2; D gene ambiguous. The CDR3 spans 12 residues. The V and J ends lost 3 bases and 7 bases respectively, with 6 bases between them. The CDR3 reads CASSFGFGELFF. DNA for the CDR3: TGTGCCAGCAGTTTTGGGTTCGGGGAGCTGTTTTTT.

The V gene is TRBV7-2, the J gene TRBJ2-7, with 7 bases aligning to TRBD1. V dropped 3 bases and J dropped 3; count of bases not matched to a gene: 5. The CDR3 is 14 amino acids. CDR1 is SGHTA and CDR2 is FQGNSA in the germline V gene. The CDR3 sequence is CASSFPGQNYEQYF. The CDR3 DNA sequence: TGTGCCAGCAGCTTCCCGGGACAGAACTACGAGCAGTACTTC.

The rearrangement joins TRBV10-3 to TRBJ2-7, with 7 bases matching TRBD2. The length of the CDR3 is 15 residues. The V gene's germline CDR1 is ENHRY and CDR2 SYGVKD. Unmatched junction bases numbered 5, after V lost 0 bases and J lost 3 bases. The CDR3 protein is CAISESGAGNYEQYF. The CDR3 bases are TGTGCCATCAGTGAGTCTGGAGCGGGGAACTACGAGCAGTACTTC.

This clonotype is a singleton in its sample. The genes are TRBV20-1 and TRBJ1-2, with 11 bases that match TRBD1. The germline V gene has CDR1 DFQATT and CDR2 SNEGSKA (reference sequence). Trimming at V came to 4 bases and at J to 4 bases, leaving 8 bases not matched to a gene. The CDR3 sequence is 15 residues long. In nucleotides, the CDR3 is TGCAGTGCTATCCCCGGACAGGGGGCTATCTATGGCTACACCTTC. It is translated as CSAIPGQGAIYGYTF.

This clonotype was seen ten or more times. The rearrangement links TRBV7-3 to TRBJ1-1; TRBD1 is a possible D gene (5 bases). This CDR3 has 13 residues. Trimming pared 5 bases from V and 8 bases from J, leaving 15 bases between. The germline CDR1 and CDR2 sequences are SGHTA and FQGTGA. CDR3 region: CASSVGPGEEAFF. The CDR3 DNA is TGTGCCAGCAGCGTGGGGCCTGGTGAAGAAGCTTTCTTT.

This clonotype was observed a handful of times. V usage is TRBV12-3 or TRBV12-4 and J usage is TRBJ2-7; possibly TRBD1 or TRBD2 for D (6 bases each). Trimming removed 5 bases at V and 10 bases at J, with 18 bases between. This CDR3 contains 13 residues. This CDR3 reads CASSTGGSSEQYF. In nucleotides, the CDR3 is TGTGCCAGCAGTACCGGGGGCTCCTCGGAACAGTACTTC.

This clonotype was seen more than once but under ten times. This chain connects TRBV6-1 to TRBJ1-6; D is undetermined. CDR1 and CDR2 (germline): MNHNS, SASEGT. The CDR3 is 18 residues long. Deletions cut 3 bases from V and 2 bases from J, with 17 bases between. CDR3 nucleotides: TGTGCCAGCAGTGAGCCCCTTTGGGCGGAAGCCTATAATTCACCCCTCCACTTT. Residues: CASSEPLWAEAYNSPLHF.

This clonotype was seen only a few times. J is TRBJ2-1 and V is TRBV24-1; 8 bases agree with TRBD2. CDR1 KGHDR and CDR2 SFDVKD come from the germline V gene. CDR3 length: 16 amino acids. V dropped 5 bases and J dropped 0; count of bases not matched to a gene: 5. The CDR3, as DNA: TGTGCCACCAGTGGGAAAGCGGGGGTCTCCTACAATGAGCAGTTCTTC. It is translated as CATSGKAGVSYNEQFF.

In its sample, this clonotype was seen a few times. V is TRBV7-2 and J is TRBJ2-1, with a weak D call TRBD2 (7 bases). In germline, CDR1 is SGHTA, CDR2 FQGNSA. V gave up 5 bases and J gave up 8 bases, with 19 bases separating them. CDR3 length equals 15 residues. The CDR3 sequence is CASSRGGGAFDEQFF. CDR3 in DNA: TGTGCCAGCAGCCGAGGCGGGGGCGCATTTGATGAGCAGTTCTTC.

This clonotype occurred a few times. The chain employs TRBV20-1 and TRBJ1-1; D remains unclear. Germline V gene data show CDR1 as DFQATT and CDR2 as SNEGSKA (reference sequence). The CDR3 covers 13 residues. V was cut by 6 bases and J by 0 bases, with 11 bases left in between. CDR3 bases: TGCAGTGCCCTCACGATGATGAACACTGAAGCTTTCTTT. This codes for CSALTMMNTEAFF.

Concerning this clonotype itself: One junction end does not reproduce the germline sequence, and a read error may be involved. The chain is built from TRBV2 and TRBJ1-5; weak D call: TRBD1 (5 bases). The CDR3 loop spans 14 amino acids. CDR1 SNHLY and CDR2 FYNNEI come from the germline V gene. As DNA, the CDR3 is TGTGCCAGCAGAGGGGCTGGTGGCAAGCAGCCCCAGCATTTT. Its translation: CASRGAGGKQPQHF.

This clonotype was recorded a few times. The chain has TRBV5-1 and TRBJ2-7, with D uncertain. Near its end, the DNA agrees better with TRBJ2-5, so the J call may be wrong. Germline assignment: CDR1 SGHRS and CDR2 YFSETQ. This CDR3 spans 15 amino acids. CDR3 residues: CASSLHTSRGETQYF. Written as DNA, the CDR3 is TGCGCCAGCAGCTTACATACTTCCCGTGGAGAGACCCAGTACTTC.

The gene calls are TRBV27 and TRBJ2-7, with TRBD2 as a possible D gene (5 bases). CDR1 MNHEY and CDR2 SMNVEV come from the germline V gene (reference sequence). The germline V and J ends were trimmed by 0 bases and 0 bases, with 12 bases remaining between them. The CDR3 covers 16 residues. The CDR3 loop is CASSLSGPEASYEQYF. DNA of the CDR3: TGTGCCAGCAGTTTATCCGGCCCGGAGGCCTCCTACGAGCAGTACTTC.

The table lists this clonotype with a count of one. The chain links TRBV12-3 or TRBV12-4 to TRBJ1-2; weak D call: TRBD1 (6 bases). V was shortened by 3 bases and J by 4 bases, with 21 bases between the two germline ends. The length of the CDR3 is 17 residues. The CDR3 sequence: CASSLGAGSRWGYGYTF. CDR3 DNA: TGTGCCAGCAGTTTGGGGGCTGGTTCGAGGTGGGGCTATGGCTACACCTTC.

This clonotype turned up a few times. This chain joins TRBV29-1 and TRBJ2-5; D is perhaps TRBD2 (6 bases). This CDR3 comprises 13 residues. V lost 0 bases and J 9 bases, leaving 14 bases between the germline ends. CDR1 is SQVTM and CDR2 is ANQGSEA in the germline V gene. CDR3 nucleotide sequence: TGCAGCGTTGAAGACAGGGCCTGGGAGGCCCAGTACTTC. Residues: CSVEDRAWEAQYF.

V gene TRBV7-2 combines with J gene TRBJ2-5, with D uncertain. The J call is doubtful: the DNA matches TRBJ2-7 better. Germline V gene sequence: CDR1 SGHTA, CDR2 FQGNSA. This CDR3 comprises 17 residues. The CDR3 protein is CASSQQTGPPVAYEQYF. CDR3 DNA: TGTGCCAGCAGCCAGCAAACTGGACCCCCGGTCGCCTACGAGCAGTACTTC.

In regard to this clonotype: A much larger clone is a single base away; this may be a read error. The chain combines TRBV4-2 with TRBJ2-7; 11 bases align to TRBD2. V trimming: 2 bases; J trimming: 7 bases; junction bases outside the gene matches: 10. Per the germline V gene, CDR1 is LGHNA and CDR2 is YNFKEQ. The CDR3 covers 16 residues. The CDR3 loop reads CASSQRSGGASDEQYF. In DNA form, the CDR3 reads TGTGCCAGCAGCCAACGTAGCGGGGGGGCCTCAGATGAGCAGTACTTC.

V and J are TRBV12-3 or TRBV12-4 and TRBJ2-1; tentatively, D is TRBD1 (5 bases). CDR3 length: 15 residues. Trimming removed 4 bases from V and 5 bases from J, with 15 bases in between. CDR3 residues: CASSSQRGTNNEQFF. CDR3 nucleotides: TGTGCCAGCAGTTCCCAAAGGGGCACCAACAATGAGCAGTTCTTC.

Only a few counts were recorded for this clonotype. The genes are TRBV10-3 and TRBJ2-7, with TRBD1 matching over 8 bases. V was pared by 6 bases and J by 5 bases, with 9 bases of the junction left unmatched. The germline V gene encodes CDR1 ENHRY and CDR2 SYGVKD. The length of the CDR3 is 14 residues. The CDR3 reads CAIRTGTGGDEQYF. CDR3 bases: TGTGCCATCAGGACCGGGACAGGAGGGGACGAGCAGTACTTC.

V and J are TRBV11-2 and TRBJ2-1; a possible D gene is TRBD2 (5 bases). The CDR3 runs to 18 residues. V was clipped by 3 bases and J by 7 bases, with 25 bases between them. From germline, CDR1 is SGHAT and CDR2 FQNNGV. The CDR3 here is CASSFAGEYLSGPNEQFF. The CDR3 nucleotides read TGTGCCAGCAGCTTCGCCGGGGAGTACTTATCAGGCCCTAATGAGCAGTTCTTC.

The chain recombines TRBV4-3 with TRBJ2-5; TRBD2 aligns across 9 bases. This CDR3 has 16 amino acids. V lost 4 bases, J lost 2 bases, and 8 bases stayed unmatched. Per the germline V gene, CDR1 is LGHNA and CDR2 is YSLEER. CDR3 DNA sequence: TGCGCCAGCAGCCGGGCGGGGGGGCCATTACAAGAGACCCAGTACTTC. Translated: CASSRAGGPLQETQYF.

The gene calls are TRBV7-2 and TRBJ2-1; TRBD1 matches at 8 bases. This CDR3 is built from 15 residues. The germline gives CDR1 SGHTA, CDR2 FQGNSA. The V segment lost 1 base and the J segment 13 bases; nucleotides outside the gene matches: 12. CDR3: CASSLVQGAKETQFF. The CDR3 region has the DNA TGTGCCAGCAGCTTAGTGCAGGGGGCGAAAGAGACCCAGTTCTTC.